The present T cell receptor (beta chain) was sequenced within a study of blood T cell repertoires in COVID-19. For the study at large: Collection of acute and convalescent COVID-19 samples took place in the United States, Italy and Spain. In each case, the material was cDNA or gDNA derived from T cells, B-cell-depleted T cells, or PBMCs.

Germline V gene sequence: CDR1 WNHNN, CDR2 SYGVQD (reference sequence). The CDR3 has 10 residues. V was trimmed by 6 bases and J by 5 bases, leaving 3 bases between them. In the authors' workflow: For nucleated cells, counts were estimated from reference gene primer amplification. Clones were read by immunoSEQ multiplex PCR, and TCRdb kept only the in-frame ones, dropping some. V and J calls and clone size are as listed in that table; D and trimming were resolved from the DNA. Among a few hundred thousand clones, 85% were seen once, and the ten largest hold roughly 3.9%. The chain uses TRBV10-1 and TRBJ2-3, with unresolved D. The sequenced sample was peripheral blood. This clonotype was sampled from a woman between 18 and 29 years old with acute or convalescent COVID-19. The CDR3 loop is CASSRDTQYF. DNA of the CDR3: TGCGCCAGCAGCCGAGATACGCAGTATTTT.